Sequencing of this T cell receptor beta chain was carried out in a study of blood T cell repertoires in COVID-19. In the study overall: Donors in the United States, Italy and Spain gave samples during acute or convalescent COVID-19. PBMCs, B-cell-depleted T cells, or T cells provided the cDNA or gDNA that made up the material.

The CDR3 consists of 14 residues. Trimming removed 7 bases from V and 7 bases from J; junction bases left unmatched: 6. CDR1 and CDR2 from the germline V gene are LNHDA and SQIVND (reference sequence). Per the original data handling: From reference gene primer amplification, estimates of nucleated cell counts were derived. Method: immunoSEQ multiplex PCR; TCRdb's copy keeps in-frame clones and lacks some. The DNA was the basis for D and trimming; V, J and clone size are from that table. The table lists under 250,000 clones, 86% of them singletons. This rearrangement joins TRBV19 to TRBJ2-1; TRBD2 matches at 11 bases. The sequencing sample was made of peripheral blood. The TCR comes from a woman aged 55-75 years who had recovered from COVID-19. The CDR3 spells CASNLAGGLNEQFF. DNA for the CDR3: TGTGCCAGTAATCTAGCGGGGGGCCTAAATGAGCAGTTCTTC.